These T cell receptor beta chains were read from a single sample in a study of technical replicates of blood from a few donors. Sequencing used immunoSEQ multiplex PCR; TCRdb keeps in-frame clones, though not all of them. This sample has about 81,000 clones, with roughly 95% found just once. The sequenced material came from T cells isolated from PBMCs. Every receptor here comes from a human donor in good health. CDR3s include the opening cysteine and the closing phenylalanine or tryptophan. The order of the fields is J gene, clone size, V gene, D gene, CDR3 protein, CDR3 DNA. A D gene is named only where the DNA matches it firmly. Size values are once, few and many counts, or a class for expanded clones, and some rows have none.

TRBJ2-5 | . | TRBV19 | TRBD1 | CASSIGTQGAGETQYF | TGTGCCAGTAGTATCGGGACCCAGGGGGCTGGGGAGACCCAGTACTTC
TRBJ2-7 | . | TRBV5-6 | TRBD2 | CASSGTSGMQSYEQYF | TGTGCCAGCAGCGGGACTAGCGGGATGCAATCCTACGAGCAGTACTTC
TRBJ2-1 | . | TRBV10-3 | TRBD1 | CAISKDRGNEQFF | TGTGCCATCAGTAAGGACAGGGGCAATGAGCAGTTCTTC
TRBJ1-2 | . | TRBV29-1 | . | CSVEIPGQVYGYTF | TGCAGCGTTGAAATTCCAGGGCAGGTCTATGGCTACACCTTC
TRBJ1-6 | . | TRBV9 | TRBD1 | CASSPLTSGGTYNSPLHF | TGTGCCAGCAGCCCTCTTACATCAGGGGGCACCTATAATTCACCCCTCCACTTT
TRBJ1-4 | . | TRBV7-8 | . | CASSPGVEYPNEKLFF | TGTGCCAGCAGCCCCGGAGTAGAGTACCCCAATGAAAAACTGTTTTTT
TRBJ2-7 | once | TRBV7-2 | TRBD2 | CASSLESGGDYEQYF | TGTGCCAGCAGCTTAGAGTCGGGGGGGGACTACGAGCAGTACTTC
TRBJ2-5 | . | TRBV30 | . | CAWKIKGVGTQYF | TGTGCCTGGAAGATCAAGGGGGTAGGGACCCAGTACTTC
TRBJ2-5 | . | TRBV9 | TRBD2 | CASSASGNTVETQYF | TGTGCCAGCAGCGCTAGCGGGAATACGGTCGAGACCCAGTACTTC
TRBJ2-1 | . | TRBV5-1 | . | CASRPTPLRASQSSYNEQFF | TGCGCCAGCAGACCTACCCCCCTGCGGGCATCCCAGAGCTCCTACAATGAGCAGTTCTTC
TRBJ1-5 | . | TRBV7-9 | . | CASSLGGVNQPQHF | TGTGCCAGCAGCTTGGGGGGAGTCAATCAGCCCCAGCATTTT
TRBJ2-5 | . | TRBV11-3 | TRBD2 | CASSEGLAGVGETQYF | TGTGCCAGCAGTGAGGGACTAGCGGGAGTTGGAGAGACCCAGTACTTC
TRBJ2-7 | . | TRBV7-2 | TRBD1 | CARRGPTYEQYF | TGTGCCAGAAGGGGGCCAACCTACGAGCAGTACTTC
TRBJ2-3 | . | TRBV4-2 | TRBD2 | CASSQDPLAGGGSTDTQYF | TGTGCCAGCAGCCAAGATCCCCTAGCGGGAGGTGGATCAACAGATACGCAGTATTTT
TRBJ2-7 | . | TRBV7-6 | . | CASSLGLGTRVGDSYEQYF | TGTGCCAGCAGCCTCGGTCTGGGGACACGGGTGGGGGACTCCTACGAGCAGTACTTC
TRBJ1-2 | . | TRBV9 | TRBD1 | CASSTRQGVVGYTF | TGTGCCAGCAGCACGCGACAGGGGGTTGTTGGCTACACCTTC
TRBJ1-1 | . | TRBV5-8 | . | CASSASGGAVWTEAFF | TGTGCCAGCAGCGCTTCAGGCGGGGCCGTATGGACTGAAGCTTTCTTT
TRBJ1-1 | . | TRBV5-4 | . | CASSLDAGRTEAFF | TGTGCCAGCAGCTTGGATGCAGGGCGGACTGAAGCTTTCTTT
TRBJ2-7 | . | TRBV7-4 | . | CASSWSPNISEQYF | TGTGCCAGCAGCTGGTCCCCCAACATCAGCGAGCAGTACTTC
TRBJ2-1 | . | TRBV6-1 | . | CASSYDEQFF | TGTGCCAGCAGTTATGATGAGCAGTTCTTC
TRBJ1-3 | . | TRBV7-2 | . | CASSDRATGYSGNTIYF | TGTGCCAGCAGCGATCGCGCAACAGGTTACTCTGGAAACACCATATATTTT
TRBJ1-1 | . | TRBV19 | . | CASSIQGSTEAFF | TGTGCCAGTAGTATTCAGGGGAGCACTGAAGCTTTCTTT